Below are 2 T cell receptor beta chains sequenced from a single sample in a study of tumor-infiltrating lymphocytes in primary liver carcinoma. The authors made TCR beta cDNA from 400 to 600 ng total RNA with a constant-region primer. Three rounds of nested multiplex PCR with slightly modified ARM-PCR produced TCR beta libraries. For roughly 11 cycles apiece, the opening two PCR rounds ran with TRBV1-TRBV30 forward primers and a C-beta reverse primer. TCRdb itself ran the multiplex PCR reads through MiXCR, one entry per CDR3 protein. The table has tens of thousands of distinct CDR3 sequences, about 80% seen once. Without any cell sorting, about 19-30 mg of bulk tissue yielded co-extracted RNA and DNA. Sequencing was performed on liver tumor tissue from sampling region 3. Specified subset: tumor region T3, left-lateral pole. The origin of the receptors is a man aged 35 to 55 with primary liver carcinoma and hepatitis B virus infection.

This clonotype was counted many times. This chain links TRBV5-1 with TRBJ2-5; 8 positions agree with TRBD1. Germline assignment: CDR1 SGHRS and CDR2 YFSETQ. Losses at the gene ends were 2 bases for V and 4 bases for J; bases not matched to a gene: 4. The CDR3 loop spans 14 amino acids. CDR3 residues: CASSFGQGGETQYF. As DNA, the CDR3 is TGCGCCAGCAGCTTCGGACAGGGCGGAGAGACCCAGTACTTC.

This clonotype showed up many times. The J gene is TRBJ2-7, the V gene TRBV7-9, with TRBD1 matching 8 bases. Germline V gives CDR1 SEHNR, CDR2 FQNEAQ (reference sequence). V lost 6 bases to trimming and J lost 3 bases; unmatched junction nucleotides: 7. CDR3 size: 14 residues. DNA for the CDR3: TGTGCCAGCAGTCTCACAGGGGGTGGCTACGAGCAGTACTTC. Translation gives CASSLTGGGYEQYF.